These 22 T cell receptor beta chains share one sample of origin, sequenced in a study of regulatory T cells in long-lasting Graves disease. Sample time point: newly diagnosed GD, antithyroid drugs for less than 3 months. Preparation of the TCR library used RNA extracted from PBMCs. In building TCR beta libraries, iRepertoire HTBI primers were used together with Arm-PCR of CDR3 regions. TCRdb recomputed calls from the multiplex PCR reads with MiXCR, one row per CDR3 protein. Among 540,000 or so distinct CDR3 sequences listed, approximately 13% were seen once. The same sample was also studied in work on T cells in Graves' hyperthyroidism and ophthalmopathy.

Specimen: peripheral blood mononuclear cells (PBMCs), collected at new diagnosis, from a patient treated with antithyroid drugs. These receptors all stem from a man aged 30 to 45 with Graves disease.

The sample holds many counts of this clonotype. V is TRBV27 and J is TRBJ1-5; D perhaps matches TRBD1 (6 bases). CDR1 is MNHEY and CDR2 is SMNVEV in the germline V gene (reference sequence). CDR3 length equals 16 residues. Between the trimmed V and J ends, which lost 6 bases and 4 bases, there was a span of 19 bases. The CDR3 loop reads CASSRDAGAENQPQHF. In nucleotides, the CDR3 is TGTGCCAGCAGCCGCGACGCAGGGGCTGAGAATCAGCCCCAGCATTTT.

This clonotype was seen repeatedly, ten times or more. An end of the junction differs from the germline gene, which may be a read error. This CDR3 is CASREAGAQYF. CDR3 sequence (DNA): TGTGCCAGCAGGGAAGCGGGAGCGCAGTACTTC. The gene calls are TRBV2 and TRBJ2-7; 8 nucleotides match TRBD2. CDR3 size: 11 residues. CDR1 and CDR2 from the germline V gene are SNHLY and FYNNEI.

There are many counts of this clonotype. The gene calls are TRBV27 and TRBJ1-5; 8 nucleotides align to TRBD1. V lost 6 bases, J lost 6 bases, and 7 bases stayed unmatched. CDR3 length equals 14 residues. The V gene's germline CDR1 is MNHEY and CDR2 SMNVEV (reference sequence). CDR3 sequence: CASRTTGAPQPQHF. CDR3 nucleotides: TGTGCCAGCAGAACGACAGGGGCCCCTCAGCCCCAGCATTTT.

The chain joins TRBV20-1 to TRBJ2-3; a weak D match, TRBD2 (5 bases). The length of the CDR3 is 12 residues. V was pared by 3 bases and J by 3 bases, with 7 bases between. The germline gives CDR1 DFQATT, CDR2 SNEGSKA (reference sequence). The CDR3 is CSARDLTDTQYF. The CDR3 region has the DNA TGCAGTGCTAGGGACTTGACAGATACGCAGTATTTT.

Remarks on this clonotype: It may be a read error: a sequence one base away is much more abundant. CDR3 nucleotides: TGTGCCAGCAGCCCAAGAGAGGTGGCCCACACTGAAGCTTTCTTT. Protein product: CASSPREVAHTEAFF. The rearrangement links TRBV9 to TRBJ1-1; no firm D call. CDR3 length: 15 residues. The V end lost 4 bases, the J end lost 3 bases, and 16 bases lay between the germline ends. Germline CDR1 and CDR2: SGDLS and YYNGEE.

The J gene is TRBJ1-3, the V gene TRBV6-2 or TRBV6-3, with TRBD1 as a possible D gene (5 bases). The CDR3 runs 17 residues. Trimming pared 0 bases from V and 0 bases from J, leaving 12 bases between. Germline values: CDR1 MNHEY, CDR2 SVGEGT. CDR3 bases: TGTGCCAGCAGTTACTCGACTGCAGGGACCTCTGGAAACACCATATATTTT. Translating gives CASSYSTAGTSGNTIYF.

This clonotype was observed a handful of times. This chain uses TRBV7-3 with TRBJ2-1, with D unclear. The CDR3 runs 12 residues. The V gene's germline CDR1 is SGHTA and CDR2 FQGTGA. The germline V and J ends were trimmed by 8 bases and 0 bases, with 5 bases remaining between them. The CDR3 DNA follows: TGTGCCAGCCAGGTCTCCTACAATGAGCAGTTCTTC. As protein: CASQVSYNEQFF.

The chain combines TRBV30 with TRBJ2-7; possibly TRBD2 for D (6 bases). The CDR3 runs to 15 residues. With 0 bases removed from V and 0 bases from J, the gap between germline ends came to 12 bases. In germline, CDR1 is GTSNPN, CDR2 SVGIG (reference sequence). The chain's CDR3 is CAWSVVGGSSYEQYF. The DNA of the CDR3 is TGTGCCTGGAGTGTGGTCGGAGGGAGCTCCTACGAGCAGTACTTC.

Notes on this clonotype: The junction departs from germline at one end; a sequencing error may be responsible. The chain has TRBV30 and TRBJ2-3, with 11 bases aligning to TRBD2. CDR1 is GTSNPN and CDR2 is SVGIG in the germline V gene (reference sequence). The length of the CDR3 is 16 residues. The CDR3: CAWSGPIAGGPDTQYF. As DNA, the CDR3 is TGTGCCTGGAGCGGCCCTATAGCGGGAGGGCCAGACACGCAGTATTTT.

Ten or more counts support this clonotype. The chain couples TRBV7-2 to TRBJ2-7, with TRBD2 matching 7 bases. Germline CDR1 reads SGHTA; CDR2 reads FQGNSA. V lost 1 base to trimming and J lost 6 bases; unmatched junction nucleotides: 9. This CDR3 has 15 amino acids. CDR3 amino acids: CASSLERAGDGEQYF. The CDR3 coding sequence is TGTGCCAGCAGCTTAGAGAGGGCGGGAGACGGCGAGCAGTACTTC.

This clonotype was detected many times. CDR3 loop: CASSTGTVFSGYTF. The CDR3 DNA follows: TGTGCCAGCAGTACCGGGACCGTCTTCAGTGGCTACACCTTC. V usage is TRBV6-1 and J usage is TRBJ1-2, with D possibly TRBD1 on 5 matching bases. The CDR3 has 14 residues. The ends were cut back, 5 bases at V and 7 bases at J, with 17 bases in the middle. Germline-derived CDR1 and CDR2 are MNHNS and SASEGT.

V and J are TRBV7-2 and TRBJ2-5; possibly TRBD1 or TRBD2 for D (7 bases each). The CDR3 runs to 15 residues. The germline V and J ends were trimmed by 4 bases and 7 bases, with 19 bases remaining between them. CDR1 is SGHTA, CDR2 FQGNSA, per germline. CDR3 DNA: TGTGCCAGCAGCTCGTGGGGACAGTGGGAGGGGACCCAGTACTTC. Its translation is CASSSWGQWEGTQYF.

In its sample, this clonotype was seen many times. The rearrangement joins TRBV27 to TRBJ2-1, with unresolved D. This CDR3 comprises 14 residues. V gave up 1 base and J gave up 8 bases, with 12 bases separating them. Germline V gene data show CDR1 as MNHEY and CDR2 as SMNVEV (reference sequence). The CDR3 sequence is CASSLFLASDEQFF. CDR3 nucleotides: TGTGCCAGCAGTTTATTTCTGGCCAGCGATGAGCAGTTCTTC.

This clonotype was counted many times. The chain combines TRBV19 with TRBJ1-1, with D tentatively TRBD1 (5 bases). Trimming cost V 1 base and J 1 base, with 19 bases left between them. Per the germline V gene, CDR1 is LNHDA and CDR2 is SQIVND (reference sequence). The CDR3 is 18 amino acids. CDR3 amino acids: CASSIGRARGRKNTEAFF. CDR3 DNA: TGTGCCAGTAGTATAGGACGTGCGAGGGGAAGGAAGAACACTGAAGCTTTCTTT.

The chain uses TRBV6-5 and TRBJ2-3, with D tentatively TRBD2 (6 bases). The CDR3 length is 15 residues. V lost 0 bases and J lost 2, with 9 bases in between. Germline CDR1 MNHEY, CDR2 SVGAGI. The chain's CDR3 is CASSYSGLFTDTQYF. CDR3 nucleotide sequence: TGTGCCAGCAGTTACTCGGGACTGTTCACAGATACGCAGTATTTT.

This clonotype occurred many times. The chain is built from TRBV3-1 and TRBJ1-2; D might be TRBD1 (6 bases). Trimming stripped 4 bases from V and 7 bases from J, with 13 bases between. Germline V gene lookup returns CDR1 LGHDT and CDR2 YNNKEL (reference sequence). The CDR3 has 13 residues. CDR3 loop: CASSLDSFSGYTF. CDR3 DNA sequence: TGTGCCAGCAGCCTGGACAGTTTCTCTGGCTACACCTTC. Using reference TRBV3-1 and TRBJ1-2 for the parts outside the CDR3, the full variable domain is DTAVSQTPKYLVTQMGNDKSIKCEQNLGHDTMYWYKQDSKKFLKIMFSYNNKELIINETVPNRFSPKSPDKAHLNLHINSLELGDSAVYFCASSLDSFSGYTFGSGTRLTVV.

This clonotype was found a few times. J is TRBJ2-2 and V is TRBV7-9; possibly TRBD2 for D (5 bases). In germline, CDR1 is SEHNR, CDR2 FQNEAQ (reference sequence). CDR3 length equals 17 residues. Trimming cost V 0 bases and J 6 bases, with 17 bases left between them. The CDR3 DNA reads as TGTGCCAGCAGCTTAGCGCGGGCCCTTCATTCAGCCGGGGAGCTGTTTTTT. Translation gives CASSLARALHSAGELFF.

This clonotype was seen ten or more times. The rearrangement links TRBV5-6 to TRBJ2-3; the match to TRBD2 covers 8 bases. Germline loops: CDR1 SGHDT, CDR2 YYEEEE. This CDR3 has 15 residues. Unmatched junction bases numbered 8, after V lost 3 bases and J lost 5 bases. CDR3 amino acids: CASSSAGGPGDTQYF. DNA of the CDR3: TGTGCCAGCAGCTCCGCGGGAGGCCCTGGAGATACGCAGTATTTT.

This clonotype came up many times. The chain joins TRBV11-2 to TRBJ1-6; D not certain. Between the trimmed V and J ends, which lost 0 bases and 4 bases, there was a span of 10 bases. The CDR3 is 16 residues long. Germline CDR1 SGHAT, CDR2 FQNNGV. In DNA, the CDR3 is TGTGCCAGCAGCTTAGAGTGGGGAGGATATAATTCACCCCTCCACTTT. Translating gives CASSLEWGGYNSPLHF.

There are many counts of this clonotype. V usage is TRBV2 and J usage is TRBJ2-1, with 9 bases identical to TRBD1. In germline, CDR1 is SNHLY, CDR2 FYNNEI. With V trimmed by 8 bases and J by 0 bases, 5 bases remained unmatched. The CDR3 sequence is 15 residues long. CDR3 protein: CASGWDRASYNEQFF. CDR3 nucleotide sequence: TGTGCCAGCGGATGGGACAGGGCCTCCTACAATGAGCAGTTCTTC. Filled out from reference TRBV2 and TRBJ2-1, the complete variable domain reads EPEVTQTPSHQVTQMGQEVILRCVPISNHLYFYWYRQILGQKVEFLVSFYNNEISEKSEIFDDQFSVERPDGSNFTLKIRSTKLEDSAMYFCASGWDRASYNEQFFGPGTRLTVL.

This clonotype was found once. The rearrangement uses TRBV29-1 and TRBJ2-1, with 13 bases identical to TRBD2. The CDR3 loop spans 16 amino acids. J was trimmed by 8 bases and V by 1 base; bases with no gene match: 8. CDR1 and CDR2 from the germline V gene are SQVTM and ANQGSEA. In DNA form, the CDR3 reads TGCAGCGTTGAAGGCCGGACTAGCGGGAGTCGCGATGAGCAGTTCTTC. Translated: CSVEGRTSGSRDEQFF.

This clonotype showed up just a few times. The chain carries TRBV7-2 and TRBJ1-5; D is uncertain. The CDR3 runs to 15 residues. In germline, CDR1 is SGHTA, CDR2 FQGNSA. V gave up 1 base and J gave up 0 bases, with 7 bases separating them. The CDR3 is CASSLGDYSNQPQHF. The CDR3, as DNA: TGTGCCAGCAGCTTAGGGGATTATAGCAATCAGCCCCAGCATTTT.